A single sample is the source of the 15 T cell receptor beta chains below, sequenced in a study of CD8 T cells in ankylosing spondylitis. TCRdb reprocessed the 5' RACE reads with MiXCR, giving one entry per CDR3 protein. The repertoire holds roughly 250,000 distinct CDR3 sequences, with roughly a tenth as singletons. Sample: blood, either unsorted or a sorted T cell fraction (not recorded which). Source of these receptors: a male donor with ankylosing spondylitis or in good health (not recorded which).

This clonotype was observed many times. The chain links TRBV20-1 to TRBJ2-1, with TRBD1 as a possible D gene (6 bases). Germline CDR1 is DFQATT and CDR2 is SNEGSKA (reference sequence). The CDR3 is made up of 15 amino acids. Here the CDR3 reads CSSRPRDKGYNEQFF. CDR3 sequence (DNA): TGCAGCTCAAGACCTCGGGACAAAGGGTACAATGAGCAGTTCTTC.

The V and J genes are TRBV12-3 or TRBV12-4 and TRBJ2-3; TRBD2 is a possible D gene (6 bases). CDR3 length: 15 amino acids. V shed 7 bases and J shed 4 bases, with 18 bases lying between them. The CDR3 sequence is CASTRTTTLPDTQYF. The CDR3 bases are TGTGCCAGCACCAGGACTACCACTCTCCCAGATACGCAGTATTTT.

CDR3 amino acids: CASGGTGTGTYEQYF. CDR3 coding DNA: TGTGCCAGCGGGGGAACCGGGACAGGGACCTACGAGCAGTACTTC. The chain employs TRBV12-3 or TRBV12-4 and TRBJ2-7, with 9 bases lining up with TRBD1. Trimming took 8 bases from V and 2 from J; bases not matched to a gene: 10. The CDR3 loop spans 15 amino acids.

For this clonotype: A much larger clone lies a single base off, so this may be a read error. The CDR3 region has the DNA TGTGTCAGCAGTCAACAGATTAGCACAGATACGCAGTATTTT. This codes for CVSSQQISTDTQYF. The rearrangement links TRBV12-3 or TRBV12-4 to TRBJ2-3; D uncertain. The CDR3 is 14 residues long.

On this clonotype: A much more abundant neighbour one base away suggests this may be a read error. No conserved phenylalanine or tryptophan ends this CDR3, so it is likely a read error. This chain joins TRBV12-3 or TRBV12-4 and TRBJ1-2; a possible D gene is TRBD1 (6 bases). Trimming left V 6 bases short and J 3 bases short, with 17 bases between. The CDR3 runs 15 residues. The CDR3 DNA reads as TGTGCCAGCAGCCCCGAAAGGGGGATTTACTATGGCTACACCCTC. Its protein is CASSPERGIYYGYTL.

Points on this clonotype: The junction does not match germline at one end; this may be a read error. This chain links TRBV29-1 with TRBJ1-4; D possibly corresponds to TRBD1 (6 bases). Germline assignment: CDR1 SQVTM and CDR2 ANQGSEA. The CDR3 spans 11 residues. Written as DNA, the CDR3 is TGCGGCGTCCCCAGGGGTGAAAAACTGTTTTTT. It codes for CGVPRGEKLFF.

Many counts were recorded for this clonotype. The V call is TRBV29-1, the J call TRBJ2-5; the match to TRBD1 covers 7 bases. Losses at the gene ends were 6 bases for V and 4 bases for J; bases not matched to a gene: 8. The CDR3 is 13 residues long. In germline, CDR1 is SQVTM, CDR2 ANQGSEA. The CDR3 DNA reads TGCAGCGTCGAAACAGGGGCCCCAGAGACCCAGTACTTC. It yields the protein CSVETGAPETQYF. The full variable domain, its missing parts supplied by reference TRBV29-1 and TRBJ2-5, is SAVISQKPSRDICQRGTSLTIQCQVDSQVTMMFWYRQQPGQSLTLIATANQGSEATYESGFVIDKFPISRPNLTFSTLTVSNMSPEDSSIYLCSVETGAPETQYFGPGTRLLVL.

The sample holds many counts of this clonotype. This chain connects TRBV6-1 to TRBJ1-5, with D tentatively TRBD1 (6 bases). This CDR3 is built from 13 residues. Germline V gene lookup returns CDR1 MNHNS and CDR2 SASEGT. V dropped 6 bases and J dropped 4 bases, with 10 bases sitting between them. CDR3 in amino acids: CASSGTLNQPQHF. The CDR3 nucleotides are TGTGCCAGCAGCGGGACACTGAATCAGCCCCAGCATTTT.

This clonotype was counted many times. The chain uses TRBV7-6 and TRBJ1-2, with unresolved D. Germline V lookup: CDR1 SGHVS, CDR2 FNYEAQ. The V gene lost 3 bases and the J gene lost 4 bases, with 12 bases spanning the gap. This CDR3 is 14 amino acids long. The CDR3 region has the DNA TGTGCCAGCAGCTTTGGTATTCACCCCTATGGCTACACCTTC. It specifies CASSFGIHPYGYTF.

This clonotype has at least ten counts. The chain couples TRBV20-1 to TRBJ2-1; D tentatively fits TRBD1 or TRBD2 (5 bases each). The CDR3 is made up of 12 amino acids. Germline-derived CDR1 and CDR2 are DFQATT and SNEGSKA (reference sequence). V lost 5 bases to trimming and J lost 8 bases, with 13 bases between them. CDR3 region: CSAHRDPYEQFF. CDR3 nucleotides: TGCAGTGCTCATCGGGACCCCTATGAGCAGTTCTTC.

Comments on this clonotype: Germline and junction disagree at one end, which may indicate a read error. This chain connects TRBV12-3 or TRBV12-4 to TRBJ2-1; no firm D call. This CDR3 is 16 amino acids long. This chain's CDR3 is CAGSPGWGWDYNEQFF. In nucleotides, the CDR3 is TGTGCCGGCAGTCCGGGTTGGGGTTGGGATTACAATGAGCAGTTCTTC.

This clonotype was recorded many times. The chain couples TRBV30 to TRBJ1-6; TRBD1 matches at 12 bases. The junction had 3 bases not matched to a gene; V was cut back by 5 bases and J by 7 bases. CDR1 is GTSNPN, CDR2 SVGIG, per germline (reference sequence). The CDR3 is 14 amino acids. The CDR3 protein is CAWGGTGGNSPLHF. The CDR3 DNA follows: TGTGCCTGGGGCGGGACAGGGGGCAATTCACCCCTCCACTTT.

Ten or more counts support this clonotype. J is TRBJ2-1 and V is TRBV12-3 or TRBV12-4; TRBD1 matches 9 bases. The CDR3 runs to 14 residues. Trimming cost V 5 bases and J 7 bases; bases outside gene matches: 6. CDR3 in DNA: TGTGCCAGCAGTCCCACAGGGGGCTGGAATGAGCAGTTCTTC. This sequence encodes CASSPTGGWNEQFF.

As for this clonotype: Mismatch with germline at one junction end may stem from a read error. The CDR3 DNA follows: TGTGCCTGCAGCCAAGATTGGGGGAGTACACGGACCGGTATGCAGTATTTT. It translates to CACSQDWGSTRTGMQYF. The chain joins TRBV3-1 to TRBJ2-3, with D perhaps matching TRBD1 or TRBD2 (5 bases each). The CDR3 is 17 amino acids. The germline gives CDR1 LGHDT, CDR2 YNNKEL (reference sequence).

In this sample, this clonotype turned up many times. The chain employs TRBV13 and TRBJ2-7, with D possibly being TRBD2 (6 bases). The length of the CDR3 is 14 residues. V lost 6 bases and J lost 3, with 15 bases in between. Germline-derived CDR1 and CDR2 are PRHDT and FYEKMQ (reference sequence). The CDR3 DNA reads as TGTGCCAGCAGGGCCGCGCGGGGCGGCTACGAGCAGTACTTC. Translation gives CASRAARGGYEQYF.